A selection of T cell receptor beta chains follows, all from one sample in a study of T cells in Graves' hyperthyroidism and ophthalmopathy. MiXCR, run by TCRdb on the multiplex PCR reads, gives a single entry per CDR3 protein. The data show approximately 410,000 distinct CDR3 sequences, around 15% seen once. Sequenced sample: blood. The receptors originated from a woman under 30 with Graves' hyperthyroidism. CDR3s include the opening cysteine and the closing phenylalanine or tryptophan. The D gene is left open where the match is weak. A row's size may be missing; if present it is once, few, many or a size class.

TRBJ2-3	many	TRBV7-8	-	CASAGMGTQYF	TGTGCCAGCGCAGGCATGGGTACGCAGTATTTT
TRBJ2-1	many	TRBV11-3	-	CASSSGRRNEQFF	TGTGCCAGCAGCTCGGGACGGAGAAATGAGCAGTTCTTC
TRBJ1-4	-	TRBV25-1	-	CASSEVGIGEKLFF	TGTGCCAGCAGTGAAGTCGGGATCGGTGAAAAACTGTTTTTT
TRBJ1-1	many	TRBV7-9	-	CASSSTGTNTEAFF	TGTGCCAGCAGCTCTACTGGGACGAACACTGAAGCTTTCTTT
TRBJ1-1	many	TRBV12-3/TRBV12-4	-	CASSLGRVRGFF	TGTGCCAGCAGTTTAGGGCGAGTCCGGGGCTTCTTT
TRBJ2-5	many	TRBV10-1	-	CASSDALVETQYF	TGCGCCAGCAGTGATGCGTTGGTGGAGACCCAGTACTTC
TRBJ2-5	many	TRBV28	-	CASSFTAETQYF	TGTGCCAGCAGTTTTACAGCGGAGACCCAGTACTTC
TRBJ2-5	many	TRBV3-1	-	CASSRDSGQETQYF	TGTGCCAGCAGCCGGGATAGCGGACAAGAGACCCAGTACTTC
TRBJ2-1	many	TRBV20-1	TRBD2	CSARTSGSNEQFF	TGCAGTGCTCGGACTAGCGGGAGCAATGAGCAGTTCTTC
TRBJ1-1	many	TRBV18	-	CASSPLGVSTEAFF	TGTGCCAGCTCACCACTAGGGGTGAGCACTGAAGCTTTCTTT
TRBJ1-3	many	TRBV6-6	-	CASSYDSVSGNTIYF	TGTGCCAGCAGTTACGACAGTGTCTCTGGAAACACCATATATTTT
TRBJ1-2	-	TRBV3-1	-	CASSLKQGGLNYGYTF	TGTGCCAGCAGCCTAAAGCAGGGTGGGTTGAACTATGGCTACACCTTC
TRBJ2-5	many	TRBV30	-	CAWNNVTGRETQYF	TGTGCCTGGAATAACGTAACGGGGAGAGAGACCCAGTACTTC
TRBJ2-1	many	TRBV11-2	TRBD2	CASSLAGGTYNEQFF	TGTGCCAGCAGCTTAGCGGGAGGGACCTACAATGAGCAGTTCTTC
TRBJ2-5	many	TRBV11-2	-	CASSLTRAQETQYF	TGTGCCAGCAGCTTGACACGGGCCCAAGAGACCCAGTACTTC
TRBJ2-7	-	TRBV4-2	TRBD2	CASSRGDGRAPEQYF	TGTGCCAGCAGCCGTGGGGACGGGAGGGCCCCCGAGCAGTACTTC
TRBJ1-4	-	TRBV4-3	-	CASSRVRTVNEKLFF	TGCGCCAGCAGCCGGGTGCGAACTGTGAATGAAAAACTGTTTTTT
TRBJ2-1	-	TRBV28	TRBD2	CASSVGLAGSNEQFF	TGTGCCAGCAGTGTTGGACTAGCGGGATCTAATGAGCAGTTCTTC
TRBJ2-1	-	TRBV25-1	TRBD2	CASSPLHGASGSPNEQFF	TGTGCCAGCAGTCCCCTACACGGGGCTAGCGGGAGTCCCAATGAGCAGTTCTTC
TRBJ2-1	many	TRBV4-2	TRBD2	CASSQASLAGGNEQFF	TGTGCCAGCAGCCAAGCGTCACTAGCGGGTGGCAATGAGCAGTTCTTC
TRBJ1-3	-	TRBV3-1	TRBD1	CASSPRTGGYGNTIYF	TGTGCCAGCAGCCCCAGGACAGGGGGCTATGGAAACACCATATATTTT
TRBJ2-7	few	TRBV20-1	-	CSAKRDSGSWEQYF	TGCAGTGCTAAGAGGGACTCAGGATCGTGGGAGCAGTACTTC
TRBJ1-6	many	TRBV27	-	CASSSRGLNNSPLHF	TGTGCCAGCAGTTCAAGGGGCCTAAATAATTCACCCCTCCACTTT
TRBJ2-1	few	TRBV9	-	CARPGPGFYEQFF	TGTGCCAGACCGGGACCTGGTTTCTATGAGCAGTTCTTC
TRBJ1-1	-	TRBV20-1	-	CSARPGQVEAFF	TGCAGTGCTAGGCCGGGACAAGTTGAAGCTTTCTTT
TRBJ2-1	many	TRBV27	TRBD2	CASSRPPQLAGEAEQFF	TGTGCCAGCAGCCGCCCTCCCCAACTAGCGGGAGAGGCTGAGCAGTTCTTC
TRBJ1-2	many	TRBV12-3/TRBV12-4	-	CASSLTGSQSGYTF	TGTGCCAGCAGCCTCACAGGGTCCCAGTCCGGCTACACCTTC
TRBJ2-1	many	TRBV7-2	-	CASSLAERNNEQFF	TGTGCCAGCAGCTTAGCGGAGAGGAACAATGAGCAGTTCTTC
TRBJ2-5	-	TRBV5-4	TRBD2	CASSLPGREGGETQYF	TGTGCCAGCAGCTTGCCGGGGCGGGAGGGCGGAGAGACCCAGTACTTC
TRBJ1-1	many	TRBV10-2	-	CASSEFRGFEAFF	TGCGCCAGCAGTGAGTTTCGGGGTTTTGAAGCTTTCTTT
TRBJ1-6	-	TRBV28	TRBD1	CASSLTQGGSPPLHF	TGTGCCAGCAGTTTAACCCAGGGGGGCTCGCCACCCCTCCACTTT
TRBJ1-1	-	TRBV5-4	-	CASSLGDGPAGIGAFF	TGTGCCAGCAGCTTGGGGGACGGCCCTGCGGGGATTGGAGCTTTCTTT
TRBJ1-1	few	TRBV6-1	-	CASQDLGSKNTEAFF	TGTGCCTCCCAGGACTTGGGCTCAAAGAACACTGAAGCTTTCTTT
TRBJ2-1	-	TRBV29-1	TRBD2	CSVEDPGVGLAGSGSYNEQFF	TGCAGCGTTGAAGATCCGGGGGTCGGACTAGCGGGATCGGGTTCCTACAATGAGCAGTTCTTC
TRBJ2-1	few	TRBV10-3	TRBD2	CAIRTSGIDEQFF	TGTGCCATCAGGACTAGCGGGATCGATGAGCAGTTCTTC
TRBJ2-3	few	TRBV19	TRBD1	CASSIRQGLGDTQYF	TGTGCCAGTAGTATACGACAGGGCTTGGGAGATACGCAGTATTTT